What follows are 29 T cell receptor beta chains derived from one specimen sequenced in a study of tumor and adjacent non-tumor tissue in lung cancer. A modified ARM-PCR protocol with three rounds of nested PCR amplified TCRbeta. Each CDR3 protein gets one entry after TCRdb re-called the multiplex PCR reads with MiXCR. The table records 70,000 to 90,000 distinct CDR3 sequences, roughly 75% of them present only once. No cell sorting was done before RNA was extracted from the tissue. The normal lung tissue was taken more than 3 cm from the tumor edge. Source material: distant non-tumor lung tissue. All receptors come from a woman between 50 and 59 years old with non-small cell lung cancer.

A note on this clonotype: This may come from a read error, since a much larger clone is one base off. The rearrangement uses TRBV6-1 and TRBJ2-3; 8 bases fit TRBD1. The CDR3 totals 15 residues. V was pared by 6 bases and J by 8 bases, with 13 bases of the junction left unmatched. Per the germline V gene, CDR1 is MNHNS and CDR2 is SASEGT. DNA for the CDR3: TGTGCCAGCAGAAGCCCGGGACAGGAGGCAGGTACGCAGTATTTT. Protein sequence: CASRSPGQEAGTQYF.

This clonotype was observed a few times. The chain joins TRBV30 to TRBJ2-7, with D uncertain. V lost 5 bases, J lost 3 bases, and 20 bases lay in between. CDR1 GTSNPN and CDR2 SVGIG come from the germline V gene (reference sequence). This CDR3 is 15 amino acids long. The DNA for the CDR3 is TGTGCCTGGCGCTTGAACGACGGCCTCCACTACGAGCAGTACTTC. It codes for CAWRLNDGLHYEQYF.

Of note for this clonotype: Being one base from a much bigger clone, this may be a read error. V usage is TRBV29-1 and J usage is TRBJ1-4, with 10 bases lining up with TRBD1. The CDR3 is 13 amino acids. Germline assignment: CDR1 SQVTM and CDR2 ANQGSEA. The DNA of the CDR3 is TGCAACGTAGGGGGACAGGGGTTTGAAAAACTGTTTTTT. Translating it yields CNVGGQGFEKLFF. Variable domain in full (rest from reference TRBV29-1 and TRBJ1-4): SAVISQKPSRDICQRGTSLTIQCQVDSQVTMMFWYRQQPGQSLTLIATANQGSEATYESGFVIDKFPISRPNLTFSTLTVSNMSPEDSSIYLCNVGGQGFEKLFFGSGTQLSVL.

This clonotype was detected only a few times. At one end, the junction sequence differs from germline, possibly due to a read error. The chain combines TRBV5-6 with TRBJ1-4; 8 positions match TRBD1. This CDR3 is built from 13 residues. Germline CDR1 and CDR2: SGHDT and YYEEEE. CDR3 sequence reads: CASSLIPGQDLLF. For the CDR3, the DNA is TGTGCCAGCAGCTTAATTCCGGGACAGGATCTTCTTTTT. The full variable domain, its missing parts supplied by reference TRBV5-6 and TRBJ1-4, is DAGVTQSPTHLIKTRGQQVTLRCSPKSGHDTVSWYQQALGQGPQFIFQYYEEEERQRGNFPDRFSGHQFPNYSSELNVNALLLGDSALYLCASSLIPGQDLLFGSGTQLSVL.

In the case of this clonotype: This may be a read error: a much more frequent sequence differs by one nucleotide. The rearrangement joins TRBV5-4 to TRBJ2-7; D unclear. The CDR3 has 13 residues. The germline V and J ends were trimmed by 1 base and 6 bases, with 11 bases remaining between them. Germline CDR1 SGHNT, CDR2 YYREEE (reference sequence). CDR3 nucleotides: TGTGCCAGCAGCTTGTGGTCTGGCCGCGAGCAGTACTTC. It is translated as CASSLWSGREQYF. Using reference TRBV5-4 and TRBJ2-7 for the parts outside the CDR3, the full variable domain is ETGVTQSPTHLIKTRGQQVTLRCSSQSGHNTVSWYQQALGQGPQFIFQYYREEENGRGNFPPRFSGLQFPNYSSELNVNALELDDSALYLCASSLWSGREQYFGPGTRLTVT.

About this clonotype: One end of the junction fails to match germline, which may point to a read error. The rearrangement links TRBV20-1 to TRBJ1-5; possibly TRBD1 for D (5 bases). CDR3 length: 15 residues. Per the germline V gene, CDR1 is DFQATT and CDR2 is SNEGSKA (reference sequence). CDR3 sequence reads: CSTRDQRQGCQPQHF. Written as DNA, the CDR3 is TGCAGTACTAGAGACCAGCGGCAGGGTTGTCAGCCCCAGCATTTT.

Note on this clonotype: A much larger clone lies one base from this, so it may be a read error. The gene calls are TRBV6-1 and TRBJ2-1, with 9 positions matching TRBD2. The germline V gene encodes CDR1 MNHNS and CDR2 SASEGT. The CDR3 has 18 residues. CDR3: CASSEALRLAAASNVQFF. The CDR3 bases are TGTGCCAGCAGTGAAGCGCTTCGACTAGCGGCCGCCTCCAATGTGCAGTTCTTC.

In nucleotides, the CDR3 is TGCGCCAGCCAAGCCAAGAGGAACGGCCAAGAGACCCAGTACTTC. This codes for CASQAKRNGQETQYF. V is TRBV4-1 and J is TRBJ2-5; D is uncertain. Germline CDR1 MGHRA, CDR2 YSYEKL. This CDR3 is built from 15 residues. Deletions cut 8 bases from V and 1 base from J, with 17 bases between.

V and J are TRBV7-8 and TRBJ1-1; D gene ambiguous. V was clipped by 5 bases and J by 10 bases, with 14 bases between them. This CDR3 has 12 residues. Looked up from germline, CDR1 is SGHVS and CDR2 is FQNEAQ. CDR3 in amino acids: CASSRPRNLAFF. In DNA form, the CDR3 reads TGTGCCAGCAGCCGTCCGCGGAATTTAGCTTTCTTT.

The chain combines TRBV12-3 or TRBV12-4 with TRBJ1-6, with D possibly matching TRBD1 (6 bases). This CDR3 region has 15 residues. The CDR3 DNA sequence: TGTGCGAGCTCCTTTAGGGGGGTTCAGAATTCACCCCTCCACTTT. Protein sequence: CASSFRGVQNSPLHF.

In the case of this clonotype: The junction and the germline gene differ at one end; a read error may be behind it. V gene TRBV12-3 or TRBV12-4 combines with J gene TRBJ1-4; D gene ambiguous. There are 12 residues in the CDR3. CDR3 region: CANSSIGLKLFF. CDR3 coding DNA: TGTGCCAACAGTTCCATAGGGCTAAAACTATTTTTT.

Turning to this clonotype: An end of the junction differs from the germline gene, which may be a read error. V and J are TRBV4-3 and TRBJ2-1; D remains unclear. This CDR3 contains 19 residues. Per germline, CDR1 LGHNA and CDR2 YSLEER. CDR3 residues: CASSQTTYSPNRLYNEQLF. The CDR3 DNA reads TGCGCCAGCAGCCAAACGACCTATAGTCCAAACAGACTGTACAATGAGCAGCTCTTC.

Of note for this clonotype: One end of the junction does not line up with germline, which may come from a read error. The gene calls are TRBV6-2 or TRBV6-3 and TRBJ1-5, with unresolved D. This CDR3 is 15 amino acids long. Per the germline V gene, CDR1 is MNHEY and CDR2 is SVGEGT. CDR3: CARSDTGLGNKPQHF. In DNA, the CDR3 is TGTGCCAGGAGTGACACCGGGCTAGGCAATAAGCCCCAGCATTTT.

This chain uses TRBV20-1 with TRBJ2-5; no firm D call. Germline loops: CDR1 DFQATT, CDR2 SNEGSKA (reference sequence). The CDR3 consists of 15 residues. The V gene lost 0 bases and the J gene lost 4 bases, with 15 bases spanning the gap. The CDR3 spells CSARDWLRSLETQYF. As DNA, the CDR3 is TGCAGTGCTAGAGACTGGTTGCGGTCTTTAGAGACCCAGTACTTC.

Comment on this clonotype: At one boundary the junction diverges from the germline segment, which might be a read error. The chain has TRBV20-1 and TRBJ2-4, with TRBD2 as a possible D gene (5 bases). Germline loops: CDR1 DFQATT, CDR2 SNEGSKA (reference sequence). The CDR3 extends over 16 amino acids. The CDR3 here is CSAPSENRANGNSQYF. The CDR3 nucleotides are TGCAGTGCCCCTTCGGAGAACCGGGCGAACGGGAACTCTCAGTATTTC.

As regards this clonotype: Since the CDR3 does not end with the conserved phenylalanine or tryptophan, this likely comes from a read error. This chain connects TRBV20-1 to TRBJ1-5, with a possible D match to TRBD1 (5 bases). CDR1 is DFQATT and CDR2 is SNEGSKA in the germline V gene (reference sequence). This CDR3 is built from 15 residues. CDR3 amino acids: CGARDQQQGFQPQHY. The DNA for the CDR3 is TGCGGTGCTAGAGACCAGCAGCAGGGTTTTCAGCCCCAGCATTAT.

This clonotype was picked up many times. The chain is built from TRBV5-4 and TRBJ1-4; a possible D gene is TRBD1 (5 bases). The CDR3 has 15 amino acids. The germline V and J ends were trimmed by 2 bases and 3 bases, with 11 bases remaining between them. Per the germline V gene, CDR1 is SGHNT and CDR2 is YYREEE (reference sequence). The chain's CDR3 is CASSFAQDPNEKLFF. CDR3 in DNA: TGTGCCAGCAGCTTTGCACAGGACCCTAATGAAAAACTGTTTTTT.

This sequence joins TRBV29-1 and TRBJ2-5; the match to TRBD2 covers 11 bases. The ends lost 8 bases at V and 5 bases at J; junction bases unmatched: 16. The length of the CDR3 is 16 residues. Germline CDR1 is SQVTM and CDR2 is ANQGSEA. Here the CDR3 DNA reads TGCAGCCTTGCTGTCGATAGCGGGAGGGTTGTGGAGACCCAGTACTTC. Protein product: CSLAVDSGRVVETQYF.

The rearrangement uses TRBV28 and TRBJ1-5; D call uncertain. This CDR3 region has 14 residues. V dropped 11 bases and J dropped 7 bases, with 21 bases sitting between them. Germline CDR1 is MDHEN and CDR2 is SYDVKM. The CDR3 is CACTAPRGWQPQHF. The CDR3 DNA follows: TGTGCCTGCACCGCCCCCCGGGGTTGGCAGCCCCAGCATTTT.

The table lists this clonotype with a few counts. The germline gene is not matched at one end of the junction; a read error may be the cause. The chain has TRBV11-2 and TRBJ2-7; TRBD2 is a possible D gene (6 bases). CDR1 and CDR2 (germline): SGHAT, FQNNGV. The CDR3 extends over 13 amino acids. CDR3: CASSLAAGYVRYF. DNA for the CDR3: TGTGCAAGCAGCTTAGCGGCTGGGTACGTGCGGTACTTC.

Note on this clonotype: Without the conserved terminal phenylalanine or tryptophan, this CDR3 likely stems from a read error. The chain joins TRBV20-1 to TRBJ2-5; tentative D call: TRBD2 (5 bases). The CDR3 contains 13 residues. Germline V CDR1 and CDR2: DFQATT, SNEGSKA (reference sequence). CDR3 in DNA: TGCGGTGCTCAACAAACTAGTTCAGAGACCCAGTACCTC. Translation: CGAQQTSSETQYL.

In this sample, this clonotype turned up once. A much larger clone lies one base from this, so it may be a read error. V usage is TRBV20-1 and J usage is TRBJ2-1; D may be TRBD1 or TRBD2 (5 bases each). This CDR3 spans 15 amino acids. Trimming cost V 2 bases and J 5 bases, with 16 bases left between them. Per germline, CDR1 DFQATT and CDR2 SNEGSKA (reference sequence). CDR3 amino acids: CSARYGGPPHNEQFF. The CDR3, as DNA: TGCAGTGCTAGATATGGGGGACCTCCCCACAATGAGCAGTTCTTC.

On this clonotype itself: Germline is not matched at one junction end, which may reflect a read error. The chain is built from TRBV11-2 and TRBJ2-3, with 12 bases lining up with TRBD2. CDR1 is SGHAT and CDR2 is FQNNGV in the germline V gene. This CDR3 spans 16 amino acids. CDR3 in amino acids: CASSLRLAGVGDTQYF. CDR3 sequence (DNA): TGTGCCAGCAGTTTAAGACTAGCGGGAGTGGGAGATACACAGTATTTT.

This clonotype was counted ten times or more. V gene TRBV7-8 combines with J gene TRBJ2-6; D gene unclear. Trimming took 2 bases from V and 0 from J, leaving 8 bases between them. CDR3 length: 16 residues. In germline, CDR1 is SGHVS, CDR2 FQNEAQ. CDR3 sequence: CASSLPRISGANVLTF. In DNA, the CDR3 is TGTGCCAGCAGCTTACCCCGAATCTCTGGGGCCAACGTCCTGACTTTC.

This clonotype was detected only a few times. This may arise from a read error, as a much more abundant clone is one base away. The chain combines TRBV20-1 with TRBJ1-1, with 8 bases lining up with TRBD1. CDR3 size: 14 residues. In germline, CDR1 is DFQATT, CDR2 SNEGSKA (reference sequence). CDR3 in DNA: TGCAGTGTTAGACAGACAGGGGTCCACACTGAAGCTTTCTTT. Its translation: CSVRQTGVHTEAFF.

This clonotype was seen many times. This sequence joins TRBV6-6 and TRBJ1-2; 7 bases line up with TRBD1. After removal of 5 bases from V and 8 bases from J, the junction contained 2 bases not matched to a gene. The CDR3 loop spans 11 amino acids. The V gene's germline CDR1 is MNHNY and CDR2 SVGAGI (reference sequence). This chain's CDR3 is CASSRDSGYTF. The CDR3, as DNA: TGTGCCAGCAGTCGGGACAGCGGCTACACCTTC.

Remarks on this clonotype: A junction boundary mismatches the germline segment, possibly from a read error. The chain couples TRBV4-3 to TRBJ2-1; TRBD2 matches at 12 bases. Per germline, CDR1 LGHNA and CDR2 YSLEER. CDR3 length equals 16 residues. In DNA form, the CDR3 reads TGCACCAGCAGCCAAGAATACACTAGCGGGAGGATTAGCGGGCTCTTC. Translating gives CTSSQEYTSGRISGLF.

A note on this clonotype: This may come from a read error, since a much larger clone is one base off. V is TRBV10-3 and J is TRBJ2-2, with TRBD2 matching 9 bases. V was pared by 10 bases and J by 3 bases, with 15 bases of the junction left unmatched. CDR3 length: 17 amino acids. Germline V lookup: CDR1 ENHRY, CDR2 SYGVKD. The CDR3 region is CATTNRLAEADTGELFF. CDR3 nucleotides: TGTGCCACCACAAACCGACTAGCGGAAGCGGACACCGGGGAGCTGTTTTTT.

In the case of this clonotype: Germline is not matched at one junction end, which may reflect a read error. The gene calls are TRBV11-2 and TRBJ2-3; no firm D call. CDR3 length: 15 amino acids. CDR1 is SGHAT, CDR2 FQNNGV, per germline. This CDR3 reads CVSSLNTVDTDTQYF. The CDR3 DNA is TGTGTCAGCAGCCTGAATACAGTGGATACAGATACGCAGTATTTT.